Listed below are T cell receptor beta chains from one sample, sequenced in a study of T-cell reconstitution after alpha-beta-depleted transplantation in children. TCRdb reprocessed the PCR reads with MiXCR, giving one entry per CDR3 protein. The data contain around 600,000 distinct CDR3 sequences, 20% to 25% of them seen just once; the ten biggest clones take up 12% to 15%. The sequencing here drew on PBMCs, mostly from graft donor cells, taken 360 days after TCRalphabeta/CD19-depleted stem cell transplant. The receptor source for this set is a boy less than two years old who had a stem cell transplant for acute myeloid leukemia, so the T cells may come from the graft donor. Both conserved end residues are part of each CDR3. Each record gives: V gene, CDR3 length, J gene, D gene, clone size, CDR3 protein, CDR3 DNA. The D gene is left open where the match is weak. Clone sizes are given selectively: once, few, many, or a class where the clone is expanded.

TRBV5-1,14,TRBJ1-2,TRBD1,.,CASSPGTGRHGYTF,TGCGCCAGCAGCCCAGGGACAGGGAGGCATGGCTACACCTTC
TRBV20-1,18,TRBJ2-1,TRBD2,many,CSASPLRLAGASYNEQFF,TGCAGTGCTAGTCCCCTCCGCCTAGCGGGGGCCTCTTACAATGAGCAGTTCTTC
TRBV27,14,TRBJ1-2,TRBD1,.,CASSGTGGPYGYTF,TGTGCCAGCAGTGGAACAGGGGGCCCGTATGGCTACACCTTC
TRBV12-3/TRBV12-4,17,TRBJ2-3,TRBD2,.,CASRSSRAGGGTDTQYF,TGTGCCAGCAGATCCTCGAGAGCGGGGGGAGGAACAGATACGCAGTATTTT
TRBV15,15,TRBJ1-2,.,few,CATSPTLARDYGYTF,TGTGCCACCAGCCCCACTTTGGCGAGGGACTATGGCTACACCTTC
TRBV6-1,12,TRBJ1-2,.,.,CASDKGNYGYTF,TGTGCCAGCGACAAAGGGAACTATGGCTACACCTTC
TRBV29-1,13,TRBJ2-3,.,many,CSVEGLRTDTQYF,TGCAGCGTTGAGGGGCTGAGGACAGATACGCAGTATTTT
TRBV28,15,TRBJ2-5,TRBD1,.,CASSPGQGPQETQYF,TGTGCCAGCAGCCCCGGACAGGGACCTCAAGAGACCCAGTACTTC
TRBV3-1,16,TRBJ1-6,TRBD1,few,CASSRWTGDNNSPLHF,TGTGCCAGCAGCCGATGGACAGGAGATAATAATTCACCCCTCCACTTT
TRBV20-1,14,TRBJ2-5,TRBD1,.,CSAYGQAVQETQYF,TGCAGTGCATACGGACAGGCGGTTCAGGAGACCCAGTACTTC
TRBV12-3/TRBV12-4,12,TRBJ2-1,.,.,CASSHTYNEQFF,TGTGCCAGCAGCCACACTTACAATGAGCAGTTCTTC
TRBV6-2/TRBV6-3,14,TRBJ2-1,TRBD1,many,CASSYGQEVNEQFF,TGTGCCAGCAGTTACGGACAGGAGGTTAATGAGCAGTTCTTC
TRBV20-1,14,TRBJ2-1,.,.,CSARAGTGPSEQFF,TGCAGTGCTAGAGCTGGGACGGGGCCCAGTGAGCAGTTCTTC
TRBV20-1,15,TRBJ2-1,.,many,CSALGSPASYNEQFF,TGCAGTGCCCTCGGGAGCCCGGCCTCCTACAATGAGCAGTTCTTC
TRBV7-9,13,TRBJ2-7,.,many,CASSPPRQFGQYF,TGTGCCAGCAGCCCTCCACGGCAGTTCGGCCAGTACTTC
TRBV12-3/TRBV12-4,14,TRBJ2-1,TRBD2,.,CASSRGGGPVEQFF,TGTGCCAGCAGTCGGGGGGGGGGCCCGGTTGAGCAGTTCTTC
TRBV6-1,16,TRBJ2-3,TRBD2,.,CASTSSGGLSGDTQYF,TGTGCCAGTACGTCTAGCGGGGGCCTATCCGGAGATACGCAGTATTTT
TRBV7-7,14,TRBJ2-1,TRBD1,.,CASSWSTGVNEQFF,TGTGCCAGCAGCTGGTCAACAGGGGTCAATGAGCAGTTCTTC
TRBV6-1,13,TRBJ2-5,.,many,CASSPEGQETQYF,TGTGCCAGCAGCCCCGAGGGGCAAGAGACCCAGTACTTC
TRBV7-9,13,TRBJ1-2,TRBD1,.,CASSKDRDYGYTF,TGTGCCAGCAGCAAAGACAGGGACTATGGCTACACCTTC
TRBV29-1,13,TRBJ2-7,.,many,CSVEGTVGDEQYF,TGCAGCGTTGAAGGGACCGTGGGAGACGAGCAGTACTTC
TRBV30,17,TRBJ2-7,TRBD1,.,CAWSPYFRDRVRYEQYF,TGTGCCTGGAGCCCCTACTTCCGGGACAGGGTCCGATACGAGCAGTACTTC
TRBV6-5,18,TRBJ2-1,.,.,CASSYSIGGPSSYNEQFF,TGTGCCAGCAGTTACTCGATCGGGGGGCCTTCCTCCTACAATGAGCAGTTCTTC
TRBV9,15,TRBJ2-7,TRBD1,.,CASSPEFQGEGEQYF,TGTGCCAGCAGCCCCGAGTTCCAGGGGGAAGGCGAGCAGTACTTC
TRBV9,13,TRBJ2-1,.,few,CASSANGGNEQFF,TGTGCCAGCAGCGCCAATGGGGGCAATGAGCAGTTCTTC